The 7 T cell receptor beta chains given below trace back to one sample, sequenced in a study of early T cells in non-severe SARS-CoV-2 infection. TCRdb re-derived calls from the 5' RACE reads in MiXCR, one entry per CDR3 protein. The sample has some 60,000 distinct CDR3 sequences, approximately 9.3% seen once; the top ten hold 8.5% to 9%. Sequenced sample: whole blood. These receptors were collected from an adult who was a healthcare worker with PCR-confirmed SARS-CoV-2 infection or an uninfected control (not recorded which).

This clonotype was counted ten times or more. The chain links TRBV18 to TRBJ2-1; the D is unclear. Per germline, CDR1 KGHSH and CDR2 LQKENI. Trimming left V 2 bases short and J 8 bases short, with 16 bases between. CDR3 length: 15 amino acids. This CDR3 reads CASSPRSRSDDEQFF. The CDR3, as DNA: TGTGCCAGCTCACCAAGATCACGGTCCGACGATGAGCAGTTCTTC.

This sequence joins TRBV20-1 and TRBJ2-7; either TRBD1 or TRBD2 may fit D (5 bases each). CDR3 length: 12 amino acids. Germline V gives CDR1 DFQATT, CDR2 SNEGSKA (reference sequence). V was trimmed by 3 bases and J by 2 bases, leaving 8 bases between them. CDR3 residues: CSARGRTYEQYF. The DNA of the CDR3 is TGCAGTGCTAGGGGACGGACCTACGAGCAGTACTTC.

This clonotype was observed a handful of times. The V gene is TRBV21-1, the J gene TRBJ1-3; TRBD1 reflects the table's D call only, with no check against the DNA. TRBV21-1 is a known pseudogene. CDR3 length: 16 amino acids. This chain's CDR3 is CASSKVDRTAKNTIYF. The DNA of the CDR3 is TGTGCCAGCAGCAAAGTGGACAGGACAGCGAAAAACACCATATATTTT.

In its sample, this clonotype was seen a few times. The chain uses TRBV7-2 and TRBJ2-3; D perhaps matches TRBD1 (6 bases). The germline CDR1 and CDR2 sequences are SGHTA and FQGNSA. V was pared by 1 base and J by 2 bases, with 10 bases between. This CDR3 comprises 15 residues. The CDR3 sequence: CASSLVGAYTDTQYF. The CDR3 coding sequence is TGTGCCAGCAGCTTAGTGGGGGCGTACACAGATACGCAGTATTTT. The full variable domain, its missing parts supplied by reference TRBV7-2 and TRBJ2-3, is GAGVSQSPSNKVTEKGKDVELRCDPISGHTALYWYRQSLGQGLEFLIYFQGNSAPDKSGLPSDRFSAERTGGSVSTLTIQRTQQEDSAVYLCASSLVGAYTDTQYFGPGTRLTVL.

This clonotype was observed a few times. This chain connects TRBV4-2 to TRBJ1-3; the D is unclear. From germline, CDR1 is LGHNA and CDR2 YNFKEQ. V gave up 1 base and J gave up 4 bases, with 14 bases separating them. CDR3 length: 16 residues. The CDR3 reads CASSQGHGVYGNTIYF. The CDR3 DNA reads as TGTGCCAGCAGCCAAGGTCATGGGGTATACGGAAACACCATATATTTT.

This clonotype was seen at least ten times. The CDR3 here is CASKGSRSSGANVLTF. In nucleotides, the CDR3 is TGTGCCAGCAAGGGAAGCAGGTCCTCTGGGGCCAACGTCCTGACTTTC. V and J are TRBV6-5 and TRBJ2-6; unclear D gene. CDR1 MNHEY and CDR2 SVGAGI come from the germline V gene. Between the trimmed V and J ends, which lost 7 bases and 0 bases, there was a span of 13 bases. The CDR3 consists of 16 residues.

The rearrangement links TRBV7-2 to TRBJ2-7; D is uncertain. Trimming left V 5 bases short and J 4 bases short, with 6 bases between. The CDR3 runs 11 residues. The V gene's germline CDR1 is SGHTA and CDR2 FQGNSA. The CDR3 bases are TGTGCCAGCAGCCCGTGGTACGAGCAGTACTTC. It specifies CASSPWYEQYF.